These T cell receptor beta chains were read from a single sample in a study of blood T cells in healthy people across ages. TCRdb processed the 5' RACE reads anew with MiXCR; each CDR3 protein has one entry. This table has about a million distinct CDR3 sequences, 51% appearing once. Sequencing used blood. The receptor source for this set is a woman aged 55-75 years in good health. CDR3s include the opening cysteine and the closing phenylalanine or tryptophan. The order of the fields is V gene, clone size, J gene, D gene, CDR3 protein, CDR3 DNA. A D gene is named only where the DNA matches it firmly. Where a row states a size, it is once, few, many or the class of an expanded clone; other rows omit it.

>TRBV12-3/TRBV12-4|many|TRBJ2-5|.
CASSLAVGQETQYF
TGTGCCAGCAGTTTGGCGGTCGGCCAAGAGACCCAGTACTTC
>TRBV13|.|TRBJ2-5|.
CASSLVGEEYF
TGTGCCAGCAGCCTCGTCGGGGAGGAGTACTTC
>TRBV5-1|.|TRBJ2-1|TRBD2
CASSLASGRALYEQFF
TGCGCCAGCAGCTTGGCCAGCGGGAGGGCCTTATATGAGCAGTTCTTC
>TRBV28|.|TRBJ2-5|.
CASRYTSQETQYF
TGTGCCAGCCGCTACACCAGCCAAGAGACCCAGTACTTC
>TRBV12-3/TRBV12-4|.|TRBJ1-6|.
CASSLAGSDSPLHF
TGTGCCAGCAGTTTAGCAGGTTCGGATTCACCCCTCCACTTT
>TRBV5-1|.|TRBJ2-7|.
CASSSGVSYNEQYF
TGCGCCAGCAGCTCAGGGGTTTCCTACAATGAGCAGTACTTC
>TRBV12-3/TRBV12-4|few|TRBJ2-7|.
CASSFPLSRREQYF
TGTGCCAGCAGTTTCCCCCTTTCTCGACGCGAGCAGTACTTC
>TRBV7-2|.|TRBJ2-2|.
CAWSQQTTGELFF
TGTGCCTGGAGTCAACAAACCACCGGGGAGCTGTTTTTT
>TRBV4-3|.|TRBJ2-3|.
CASSPRSGGDSTDTQYF
TGCGCCAGCAGCCCGAGGAGTGGGGGTGACTCCACAGATACGCAGTATTTT
>TRBV11-1|few|TRBJ1-2|.
CASSLDRTQGRFYGYTF
TGTGCCAGCAGCTTAGACAGGACGCAGGGCCGCTTCTATGGCTACACCTTC
>TRBV20-1|.|TRBJ2-6|.
CSASPLAGANVLTF
TGCAGTGCTAGCCCCCTAGCTGGGGCCAACGTCCTGACTTTC
>TRBV28|.|TRBJ2-3|.
CASMVQGPSTDTQYF
TGTGCCAGCATGGTCCAGGGCCCCAGCACAGATACGCAGTATTTT
>TRBV18|.|TRBJ2-5|TRBD1
CASSSGQGEQYF
TGTGCCAGCTCATCGGGACAGGGAGAGCAGTACTTC
>TRBV12-3/TRBV12-4|.|TRBJ2-7|TRBD1
CASSPDRGLQGEQYF
TGTGCCAGCAGTCCAGACAGGGGCCTTCAGGGCGAGCAGTACTTC
>TRBV20-1|many|TRBJ1-4|TRBD1
CSARRGQGDEKLFF
TGCAGTGCTAGACGGGGACAGGGAGATGAAAAACTGTTTTTT
>TRBV5-1|.|TRBJ2-3|.
CASGGTQFHTDTQYF
TGCGCCAGCGGAGGCACGCAATTTCACACAGATACGCAGTATTTT
>TRBV2|.|TRBJ2-3|TRBD2
CASSETSGATDTQYF
TGTGCCAGCAGTGAGACTAGCGGGGCCACAGATACGCAGTATTTT
>TRBV11-2|few|TRBJ1-1|.
CASSFLWGPAFF
TGTGCCAGCAGCTTCTTGTGGGGCCCGGCTTTCTTT
>TRBV20-1|.|TRBJ2-1|TRBD1
CSRQGIKDEQFF
TGCAGTAGACAGGGAATTAAGGATGAGCAGTTCTTC
>TRBV11-3|few|TRBJ2-3|.
CASSFRGFSTDTQYF
TGTGCCAGCAGCTTCAGGGGTTTCAGCACAGATACGCAGTATTTT
>TRBV7-2|.|TRBJ1-2|TRBD1
CASSFRDRGGYTF
TGTGCCAGCAGCTTTCGGGACAGGGGAGGCTACACCTTC